These 15 T cell receptor beta chains were all obtained from the same sample, sequenced in a study of shared clonotypes between healthy human individuals (dated by TCRdb to the early 2020s). CD8 naive samples were CD45RO-negative cells positively selected for CCR7, giving a CD45RA+CCR7+ population that excluded TemRA cells. Receptor libraries were prepared by the immunoSEQ multiplex PCR assay. Entries here come from immuneACCESS through TCRdb and include only in-frame sequences with V and J called. Some clones fail to appear in such tables; in the studies checked, an unresolved V gene covers under half of the shortfall, and the cause of the remainder is unknown. Recorded for this sample are about 2,200,000 clones; under 95% of them occurred a single time. In total, the top ten clones hold more than 1.5% of the sample. The sample consisted of naive CD8+ T cells from PBMCs. The cell subset or site label corresponds to: CD45RA+CCR7+. These receptors came from a man between 18 and 29 years old in good health. Some clones in this sample may be carry-over from other donors' samples.

This chain links TRBV11-2 with TRBJ2-4; D is ambiguous. Trimming removed 3 bases at V and 0 bases at J, with 6 bases between. Germline V gene data show CDR1 as SGHAT and CDR2 as FQNNGV. The CDR3 spans 14 residues. The DNA of the CDR3 is TGTGCCAGCAGCTTCGGCTTAGCCAAAAACATTCAGTACTTC. It specifies CASSFGLAKNIQYF.

For this clone: Other DNA sequences of this sample code for an identical CDR3. The chain combines TRBV7-9 with TRBJ2-1; D possibly corresponds to TRBD1 (5 bases). V was trimmed by 5 bases and J by 0 bases, leaving 11 bases between them. The CDR3 is made up of 15 amino acids. Germline V gene sequence: CDR1 SEHNR, CDR2 FQNEAQ (reference sequence). CDR3 nucleotide sequence: TGTGCCAGCAGCCCAGGGTTGCGCTCCTACAATGAGCAGTTCTTC. It specifies CASSPGLRSYNEQFF.

The chain uses TRBV29-1 and TRBJ2-1; perhaps TRBD1 as D (6 bases). The CDR3 runs 14 residues. Germline V CDR1 and CDR2: SQVTM, ANQGSEA. V was pared by 7 bases and J by 3 bases, with 16 bases between. CDR3 sequence (DNA): TGCAGCGGGGATACCGGGACATTCTACAATGAGCAGTTCTTC. Amino acids: CSGDTGTFYNEQFF.

With respect to this clone: The same CDR3 also results from other DNA sequences found in this sample. The chain combines TRBV28 with TRBJ1-5, with D hard to call. Looked up from germline, CDR1 is MDHEN and CDR2 is SYDVKM. This CDR3 spans 13 amino acids. V lost 5 bases, J lost 0 bases, and 5 bases lay in between. CDR3 sequence: CASSQYSNQPQHF. CDR3 in DNA: TGTGCCAGCAGTCAATATAGCAATCAGCCCCAGCATTTT.

CDR3 sequence (DNA): TGCAGCGTCACGGACAGCAATGAGCAGTTCTTC. Encoded protein: CSVTDSNEQFF. The chain employs TRBV29-1 and TRBJ2-1, with D tentatively TRBD1 (6 bases). Germline V CDR1 and CDR2: SQVTM, ANQGSEA. The V end was cut by 6 bases, the J end by 6 bases, with 9 bases between. The CDR3 totals 11 residues.

The rearrangement uses TRBV14 and TRBJ2-7; D is ambiguous. Looked up from germline, CDR1 is SGHDN and CDR2 is FVKESK. Trimming cost V 0 bases and J 6 bases, with 9 bases left between them. The length of the CDR3 is 13 residues. The CDR3 DNA follows: TGTGCCAGCAGCCAAGATCGGGTGGGCGAGCAGTACTTC. Residues: CASSQDRVGEQYF.

The V call is TRBV2, the J call TRBJ2-7; tentatively, D is TRBD1 (6 bases). V lost 7 bases to trimming and J lost 4 bases, with 11 bases between them. Germline lookup yields CDR1 SNHLY and CDR2 FYNNEI. The length of the CDR3 is 12 residues. The CDR3 region is CASKRTDYEQYF. CDR3 nucleotides: TGTGCCAGCAAAAGGACAGATTACGAGCAGTACTTC.

The rearrangement joins TRBV9 to TRBJ1-4, with D perhaps matching TRBD1 (5 bases). Trimming removed 0 bases at V and 0 bases at J, with 15 bases between. Germline CDR1 and CDR2: SGDLS and YYNGEE. The CDR3 has 18 amino acids. The CDR3 nucleotides are TGTGCCAGCAGCGTAGCCCAGATCAGGGTCCCAACTAATGAAAAACTGTTTTTT. Translating it yields CASSVAQIRVPTNEKLFF.

This clone is a singleton in its sample. The chain joins TRBV9 to TRBJ2-5, with no clear D. Trimming removed 0 bases from V and 2 bases from J, with 11 bases in between. CDR3 length equals 15 residues. CDR1 and CDR2 (germline): SGDLS, YYNGEE. Here the CDR3 reads CASSVGATAQETQYF. In nucleotides, the CDR3 is TGTGCCAGCAGCGTAGGGGCTACGGCGCAAGAGACCCAGTACTTC.

There are a few counts of this clone. The genes are TRBV9 and TRBJ1-1; 7 bases are a match to TRBD1. The CDR3 is 12 amino acids. CDR1 is SGDLS and CDR2 is YYNGEE in the germline V gene. V lost 3 bases and J lost 8; bases outside the gene matches: 4. The CDR3 region has the DNA TGTGCCAGCAGCGGAGGGGGCGGAGAAGCTTTCTTT. It translates to CASSGGGGEAFF.

The chain couples TRBV6-5 to TRBJ1-1; D perhaps matches TRBD1 (5 bases). V lost 10 bases and J lost 5, with 20 bases in between. The germline V gene encodes CDR1 MNHEY and CDR2 SVGAGI. The CDR3 has 14 amino acids. As DNA, the CDR3 is TGTGCCACCCAGCTGACGGGGCGTGGAACTGAAGCTTTCTTT. It codes for CATQLTGRGTEAFF.

This chain links TRBV4-2 with TRBJ2-5; 9 bases agree with TRBD2. The better agreement between TRBJ2-7 and the DNA end casts doubt on the J call. From germline, CDR1 is LGHNA and CDR2 YNFKEQ. The CDR3 extends over 17 amino acids. Here the CDR3 DNA reads TGTGCCAGCAGCCAAGAGCGGGAGGGCCCCCTGTCCTACGAGCAGTACTTC. Its protein product is CASSQEREGPLSYEQYF.

This rearrangement joins TRBV6-5 to TRBJ1-1; a weak D match, TRBD1 (6 bases). CDR1 and CDR2 from the germline V gene are MNHEY and SVGAGI. The length of the CDR3 is 14 residues. V was clipped by 6 bases and J by 1 base, with 12 bases between them. In DNA form, the CDR3 reads TGTGCCAGCAGACCCGGGACAAAGAACACTGAAGCTTTCTTT. Translated, it gives CASRPGTKNTEAFF.

The chain recombines TRBV28 with TRBJ1-1, with D possibly matching TRBD1 (5 bases). This CDR3 region has 15 residues. The germline V gene encodes CDR1 MDHEN and CDR2 SYDVKM. V dropped 5 bases and J dropped 4 bases, with 17 bases sitting between them. CDR3 sequence (DNA): TGTGCCAGCAGTCCTCTCGGGGGGATTAGCACTGAAGCTTTCTTT. Amino acid sequence: CASSPLGGISTEAFF. Drawing the rest from reference TRBV28 and TRBJ1-1, the complete variable domain is DVKVTQSSRYLVKRTGEKVFLECVQDMDHENMFWYRQDPGLGLRLIYFSYDVKMKEKGDIPEGYSVSREKKERFSLILESASTNQTSMYLCASSPLGGISTEAFFGQGTRLTVV.

As regards this clone: Distinct nucleotide sequences in the sample also encode this CDR3. This chain joins TRBV10-1 and TRBJ2-7; D is ambiguous. Germline-derived CDR1 and CDR2 are WNHNN and SYGVQD (reference sequence). V was clipped by 0 bases and J by 2 bases, with 5 bases between them. CDR3 length: 13 residues. Written as DNA, the CDR3 is TGCGCCAGCAGTGAGTCAATGGCCTACGAGCAGTACTTC. Translation gives CASSESMAYEQYF.